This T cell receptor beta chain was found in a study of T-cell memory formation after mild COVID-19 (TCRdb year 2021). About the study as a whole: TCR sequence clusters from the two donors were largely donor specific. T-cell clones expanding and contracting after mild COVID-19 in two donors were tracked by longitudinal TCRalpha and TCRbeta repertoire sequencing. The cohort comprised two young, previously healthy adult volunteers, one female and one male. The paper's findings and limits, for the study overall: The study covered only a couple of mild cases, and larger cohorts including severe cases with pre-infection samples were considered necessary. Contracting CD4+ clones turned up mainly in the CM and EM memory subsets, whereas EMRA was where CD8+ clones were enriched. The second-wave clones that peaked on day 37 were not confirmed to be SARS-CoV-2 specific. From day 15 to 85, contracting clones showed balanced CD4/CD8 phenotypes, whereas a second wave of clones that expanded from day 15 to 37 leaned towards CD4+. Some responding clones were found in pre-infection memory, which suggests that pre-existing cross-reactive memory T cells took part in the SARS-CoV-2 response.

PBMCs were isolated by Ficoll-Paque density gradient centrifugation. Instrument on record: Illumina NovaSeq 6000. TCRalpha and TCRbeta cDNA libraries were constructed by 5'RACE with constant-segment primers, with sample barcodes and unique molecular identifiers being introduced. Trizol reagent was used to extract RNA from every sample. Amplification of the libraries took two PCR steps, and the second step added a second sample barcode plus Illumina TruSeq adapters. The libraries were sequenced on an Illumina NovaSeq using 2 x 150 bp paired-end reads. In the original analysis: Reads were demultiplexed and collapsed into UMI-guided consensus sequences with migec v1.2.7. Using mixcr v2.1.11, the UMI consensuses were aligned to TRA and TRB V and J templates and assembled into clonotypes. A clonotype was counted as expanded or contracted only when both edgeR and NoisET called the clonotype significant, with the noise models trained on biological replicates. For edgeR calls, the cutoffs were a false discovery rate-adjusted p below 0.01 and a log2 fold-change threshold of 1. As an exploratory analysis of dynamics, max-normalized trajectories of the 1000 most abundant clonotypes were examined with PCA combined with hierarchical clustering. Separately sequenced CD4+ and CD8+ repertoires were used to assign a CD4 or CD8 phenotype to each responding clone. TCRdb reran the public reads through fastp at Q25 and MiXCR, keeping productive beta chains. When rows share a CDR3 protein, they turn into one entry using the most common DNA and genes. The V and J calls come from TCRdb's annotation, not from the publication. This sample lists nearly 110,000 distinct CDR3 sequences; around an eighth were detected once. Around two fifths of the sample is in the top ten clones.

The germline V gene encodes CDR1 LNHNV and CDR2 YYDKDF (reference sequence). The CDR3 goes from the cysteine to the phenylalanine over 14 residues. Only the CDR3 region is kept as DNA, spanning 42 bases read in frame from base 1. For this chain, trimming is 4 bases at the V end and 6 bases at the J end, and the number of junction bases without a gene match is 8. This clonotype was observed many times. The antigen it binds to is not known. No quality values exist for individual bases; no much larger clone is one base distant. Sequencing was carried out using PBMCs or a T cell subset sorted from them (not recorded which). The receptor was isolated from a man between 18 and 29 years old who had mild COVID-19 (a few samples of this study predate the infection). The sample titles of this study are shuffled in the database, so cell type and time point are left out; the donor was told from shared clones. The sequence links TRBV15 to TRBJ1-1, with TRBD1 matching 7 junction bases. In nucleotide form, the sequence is TGTGCCACCAGCACAAGGACAGGCATGGCTGAAGCTTTCTTT. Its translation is CATSTRTGMAEAFF.